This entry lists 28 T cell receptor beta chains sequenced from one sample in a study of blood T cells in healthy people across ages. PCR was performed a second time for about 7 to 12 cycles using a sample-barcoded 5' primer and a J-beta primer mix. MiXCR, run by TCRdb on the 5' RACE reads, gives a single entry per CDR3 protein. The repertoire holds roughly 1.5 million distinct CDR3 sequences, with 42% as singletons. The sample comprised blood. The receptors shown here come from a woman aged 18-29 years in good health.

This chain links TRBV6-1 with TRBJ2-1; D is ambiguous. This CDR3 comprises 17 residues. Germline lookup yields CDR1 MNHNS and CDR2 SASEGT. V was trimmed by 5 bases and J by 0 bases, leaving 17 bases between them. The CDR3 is CASSPQGPPSSYNEQFF. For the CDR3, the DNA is TGTGCCAGCAGTCCCCAAGGGCCACCGAGCTCCTACAATGAGCAGTTCTTC.

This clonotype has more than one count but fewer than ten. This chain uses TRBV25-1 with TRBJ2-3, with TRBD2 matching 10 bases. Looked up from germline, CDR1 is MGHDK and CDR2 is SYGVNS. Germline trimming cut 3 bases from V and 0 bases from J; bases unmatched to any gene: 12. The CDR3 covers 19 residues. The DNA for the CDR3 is TGTGCCAGCAGTGATTCCAATTTGACTAGCGGGTCTAGCACAGATACGCAGTATTTT. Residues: CASSDSNLTSGSSTDTQYF.

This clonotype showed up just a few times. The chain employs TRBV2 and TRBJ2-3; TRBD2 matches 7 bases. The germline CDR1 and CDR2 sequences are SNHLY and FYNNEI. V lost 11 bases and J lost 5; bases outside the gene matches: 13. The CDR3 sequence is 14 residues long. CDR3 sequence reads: CAVWASGVQDTQYF. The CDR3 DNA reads TGTGCCGTATGGGCTAGCGGCGTCCAAGATACGCAGTATTTT.

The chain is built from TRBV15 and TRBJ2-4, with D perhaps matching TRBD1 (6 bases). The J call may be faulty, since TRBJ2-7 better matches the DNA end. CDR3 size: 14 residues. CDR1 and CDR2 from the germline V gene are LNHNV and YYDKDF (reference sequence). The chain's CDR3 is CATSGTKNPYEQYF. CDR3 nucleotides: TGTGCCACCAGCGGGACAAAAAACCCCTACGAGCAGTACTTC.

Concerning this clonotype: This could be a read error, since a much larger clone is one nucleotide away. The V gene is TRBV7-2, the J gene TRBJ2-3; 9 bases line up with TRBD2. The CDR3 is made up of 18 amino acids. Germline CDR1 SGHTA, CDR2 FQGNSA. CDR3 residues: CAGSLSSPRGGPADTQYF. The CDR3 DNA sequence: TGTGCCGGCAGCTTAAGTAGTCCGCGGGGGGGTCCCGCAGATACGCAGTATTTT.

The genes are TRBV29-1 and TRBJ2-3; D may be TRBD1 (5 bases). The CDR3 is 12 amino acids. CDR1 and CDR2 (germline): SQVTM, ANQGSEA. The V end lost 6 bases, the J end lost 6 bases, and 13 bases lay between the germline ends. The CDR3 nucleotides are TGCAGCGTAGTCGCAGGGTCCGATACGCAGTATTTT. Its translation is CSVVAGSDTQYF.

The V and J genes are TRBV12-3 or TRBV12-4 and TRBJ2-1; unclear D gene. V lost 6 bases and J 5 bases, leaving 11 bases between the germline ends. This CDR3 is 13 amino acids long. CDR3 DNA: TGTGCCAGCAGCGGAAGCTACGACAATGAGCAGTTCTTC. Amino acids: CASSGSYDNEQFF.

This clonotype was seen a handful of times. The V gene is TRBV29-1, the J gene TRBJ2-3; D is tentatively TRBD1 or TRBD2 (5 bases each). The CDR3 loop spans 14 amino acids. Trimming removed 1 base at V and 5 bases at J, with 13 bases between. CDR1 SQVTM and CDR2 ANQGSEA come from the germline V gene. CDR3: CSVEVGVGGDTQYF. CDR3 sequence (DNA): TGCAGCGTTGAAGTGGGGGTAGGAGGAGATACGCAGTATTTT.

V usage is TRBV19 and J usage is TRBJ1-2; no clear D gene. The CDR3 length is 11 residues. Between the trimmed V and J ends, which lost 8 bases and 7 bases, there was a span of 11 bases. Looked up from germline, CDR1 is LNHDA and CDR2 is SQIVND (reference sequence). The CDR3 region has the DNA TGTGCCAGTCGGCAGGCGGGTGGCTACACCTTC. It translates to CASRQAGGYTF.

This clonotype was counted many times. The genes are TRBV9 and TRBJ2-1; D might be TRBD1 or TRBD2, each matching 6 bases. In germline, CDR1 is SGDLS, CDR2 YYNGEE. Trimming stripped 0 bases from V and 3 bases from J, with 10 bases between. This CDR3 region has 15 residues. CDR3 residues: CASSVEGGGYNEQFF. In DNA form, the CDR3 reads TGTGCCAGCAGCGTAGAGGGGGGTGGCTACAATGAGCAGTTCTTC.

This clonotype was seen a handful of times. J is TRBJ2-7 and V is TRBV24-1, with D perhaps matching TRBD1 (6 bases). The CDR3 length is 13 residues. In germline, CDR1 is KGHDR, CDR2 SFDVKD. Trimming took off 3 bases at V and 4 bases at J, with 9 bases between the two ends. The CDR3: CATSDGQLYEQYF. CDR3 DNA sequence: TGTGCCACCAGTGATGGACAGCTTTACGAGCAGTACTTC.

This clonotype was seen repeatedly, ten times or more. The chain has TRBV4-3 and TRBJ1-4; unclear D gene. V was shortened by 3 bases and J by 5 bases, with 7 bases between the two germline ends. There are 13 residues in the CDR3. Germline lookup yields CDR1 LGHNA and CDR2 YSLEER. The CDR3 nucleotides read TGCGCCAGCAGCCAGGGTCGGAATGAAAAACTGTTTTTT. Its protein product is CASSQGRNEKLFF.

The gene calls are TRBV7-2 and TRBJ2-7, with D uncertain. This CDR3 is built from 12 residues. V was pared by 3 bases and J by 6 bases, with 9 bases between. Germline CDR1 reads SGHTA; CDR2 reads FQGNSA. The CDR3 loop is CASSFMLSEQYF. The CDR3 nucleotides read TGTGCCAGCAGCTTCATGTTGTCCGAGCAGTACTTC.

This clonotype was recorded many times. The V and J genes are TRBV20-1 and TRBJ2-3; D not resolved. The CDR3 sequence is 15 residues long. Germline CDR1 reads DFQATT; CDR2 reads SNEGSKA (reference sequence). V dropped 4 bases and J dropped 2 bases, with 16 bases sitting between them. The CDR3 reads CSATPAHPITDTQYF. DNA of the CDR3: TGCAGTGCTACTCCAGCCCACCCGATCACAGATACGCAGTATTTT.

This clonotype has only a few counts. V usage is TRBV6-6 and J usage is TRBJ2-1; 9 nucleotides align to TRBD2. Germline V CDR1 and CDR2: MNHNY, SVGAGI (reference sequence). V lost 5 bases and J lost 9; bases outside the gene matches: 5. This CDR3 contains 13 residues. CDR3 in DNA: TGTGCCAGCAGTGCGGGACTAGCTGCTGAGCAGTTCTTC. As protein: CASSAGLAAEQFF.

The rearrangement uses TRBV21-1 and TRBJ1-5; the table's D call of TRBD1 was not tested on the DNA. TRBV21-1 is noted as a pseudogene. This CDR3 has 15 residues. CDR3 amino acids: CASSLRQVYNQPQHF. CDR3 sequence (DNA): TGTGCCAGCAGCTTACGACAGGTCTACAATCAGCCCCAGCATTTT.

CDR3 sequence (DNA): TGCAGCGCAGAAGACAGGTCGAACACTGAAGCTTTCTTT. As protein: CSAEDRSNTEAFF. J is TRBJ1-1 and V is TRBV29-1; TRBD1 might be the D (6 bases). In germline, CDR1 is SQVTM, CDR2 ANQGSEA. CDR3 size: 13 residues. The ends were cut back, 7 bases at V and 1 base at J, with 13 bases in the middle.

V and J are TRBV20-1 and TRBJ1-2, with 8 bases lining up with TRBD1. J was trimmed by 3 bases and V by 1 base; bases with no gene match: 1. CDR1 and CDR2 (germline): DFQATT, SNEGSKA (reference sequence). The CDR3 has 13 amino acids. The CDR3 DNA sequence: TGCAGTGCTAGAGTGGACAGGGACTATGGCTACACCTTC. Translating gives CSARVDRDYGYTF.

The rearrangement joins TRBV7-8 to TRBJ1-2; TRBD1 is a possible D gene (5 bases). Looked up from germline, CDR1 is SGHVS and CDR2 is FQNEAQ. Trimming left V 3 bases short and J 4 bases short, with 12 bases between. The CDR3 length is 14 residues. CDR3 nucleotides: TGTGCCAGCAGCTTGGGACTCTTGATCTATGGCTACACCTTC. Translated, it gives CASSLGLLIYGYTF.

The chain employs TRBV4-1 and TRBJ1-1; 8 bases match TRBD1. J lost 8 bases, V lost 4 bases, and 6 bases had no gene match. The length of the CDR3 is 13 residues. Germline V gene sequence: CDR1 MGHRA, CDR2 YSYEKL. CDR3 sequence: CASSRVDRGEAFF. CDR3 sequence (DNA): TGCGCCAGCAGCCGAGTAGACAGGGGCGAAGCTTTCTTT.

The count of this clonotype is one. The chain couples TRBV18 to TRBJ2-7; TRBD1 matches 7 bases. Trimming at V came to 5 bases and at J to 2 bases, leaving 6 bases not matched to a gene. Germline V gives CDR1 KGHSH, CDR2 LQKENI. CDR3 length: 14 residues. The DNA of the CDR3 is TGTGCCAGCTCAGACAAGACAGGGCCCTACGAGCAGTACTTC. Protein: CASSDKTGPYEQYF.

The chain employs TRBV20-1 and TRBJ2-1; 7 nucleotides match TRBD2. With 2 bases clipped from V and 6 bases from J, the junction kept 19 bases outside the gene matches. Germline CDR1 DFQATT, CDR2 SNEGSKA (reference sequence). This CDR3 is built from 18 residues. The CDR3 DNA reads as TGCAGTGCTAGACCCGCGATTTACAGCGGGGTGCCCTTCAATGAGCAGTTCTTC. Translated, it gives CSARPAIYSGVPFNEQFF.

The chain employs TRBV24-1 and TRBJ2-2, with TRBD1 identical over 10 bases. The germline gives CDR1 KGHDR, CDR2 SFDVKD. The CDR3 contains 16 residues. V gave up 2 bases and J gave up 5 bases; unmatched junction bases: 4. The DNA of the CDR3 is TGTGCCACCAGTGATTCGGGGACAGGGGTAACCGGGGAGCTGTTTTTT. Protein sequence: CATSDSGTGVTGELFF.

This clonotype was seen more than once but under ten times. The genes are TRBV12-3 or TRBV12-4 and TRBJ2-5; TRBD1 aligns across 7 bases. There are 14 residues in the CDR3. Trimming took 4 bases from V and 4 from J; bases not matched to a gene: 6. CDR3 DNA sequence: TGTGCCAGCAGTTCAACGACAGGGCGAGAGACCCAGTACTTC. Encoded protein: CASSSTTGRETQYF.

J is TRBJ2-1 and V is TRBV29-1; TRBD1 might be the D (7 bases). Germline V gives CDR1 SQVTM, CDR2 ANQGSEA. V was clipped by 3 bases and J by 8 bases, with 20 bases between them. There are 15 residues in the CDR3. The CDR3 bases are TGCAGCGTTGAGGTCCGGGCAGGGGGAGGCGATGAGCAGTTCTTC. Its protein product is CSVEVRAGGGDEQFF.

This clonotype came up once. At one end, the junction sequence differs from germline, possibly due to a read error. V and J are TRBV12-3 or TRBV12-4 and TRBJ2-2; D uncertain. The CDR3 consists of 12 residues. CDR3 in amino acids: CVSSLRVGELFF. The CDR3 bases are TGTGTCAGCAGTTTACGAGTCGGGGAGCTGTTTTTT.

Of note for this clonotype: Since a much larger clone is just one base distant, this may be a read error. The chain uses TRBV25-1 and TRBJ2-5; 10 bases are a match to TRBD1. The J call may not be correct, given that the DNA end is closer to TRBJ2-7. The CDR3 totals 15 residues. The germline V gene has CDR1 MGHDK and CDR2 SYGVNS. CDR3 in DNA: TGTGCCGGCACCCCATTAGGGACAGGGGTTTACGAGCAGTACTTC. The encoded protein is CAGTPLGTGVYEQYF.

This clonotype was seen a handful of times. CDR3 nucleotides: TGCGCCAGCAGCCGGATCGTGGTAGGGGTCAACTATGGCTACACCTTC. Its protein is CASSRIVVGVNYGYTF. The chain is built from TRBV4-1 and TRBJ1-2, with a tentative D call TRBD1 (5 bases). V lost 4 bases and J lost 2, with 17 bases in between. Looked up from germline, CDR1 is MGHRA and CDR2 is YSYEKL. The CDR3 is 16 amino acids.